This is a list of T cell receptor beta chains from one sample in a study of cytomegalovirus exposure and HLA in healthy donors. Measured with immunoSEQ multiplex PCR; TCRdb has only the in-frame clones, and not every one. The repertoire holds about 160,000 clones, with 79% as singletons. The sample was PBMCs. Every receptor here comes from a man aged 50 or older in good health and CMV-seropositive. Each CDR3 is given without its conserved first and last residue.

j_gene | v_gene | CDR3aa
TRBJ1-5 | TRBV4-1 | ASSPEDYSNQPQH
TRBJ1-1 | TRBV6-5 | ASRTGGAYTEAF
TRBJ2-5 | TRBV11-2 | ASSPRDGRWTQY
TRBJ2-1 | TRBV30 | AWSTSDNEQF
TRBJ1-1 | TRBV7-9 | SSSPTGFEAF
TRBJ1-2 | TRBV6-5 | ASSWGGGYGYT
TRBJ2-3 | TRBV10-3 | AISGTSTSTDTQY
TRBJ2-1 | TRBV6-5 | ASSRGTSSYNEQF
TRBJ2-7 | TRBV15 | ATSRSGLAGYEQY
TRBJ2-1 | TRBV5-6 | ASSVDRGLGYNEQF
TRBJ1-3 | TRBV5-6 | ASSLGGSGNTIY
TRBJ2-1 | TRBV27 | ASSLVAGVSNEQF
TRBJ2-7 | TRBV27 | ASSLGGVSRSSYEQY
TRBJ1-6 | TRBV11-3 | ASSLLSDSPLH
TRBJ2-1 | TRBV5-1 | ASSRGLDWSYNEQF
TRBJ2-5 | TRBV11-1 | ASSLGTSGKETQY
TRBJ1-4 | TRBV5-6 | ASSFPVTNEKLF
TRBJ2-1 | TRBV19 | ASSLDLGIYNEQF
TRBJ2-5 | TRBV7-9 | ASSSSGFTETQY
TRBJ2-3 | TRBV7-3 | ASSLEAGRDTQY
TRBJ2-5 | TRBV27 | ASSPIRGRRETQY
TRBJ2-5 | TRBV6-1 | ASSESLGQETQY
TRBJ2-1 | TRBV9 | ASSPRLAGGPSNNEQF
TRBJ2-3 | TRBV5-1 | ASSLVAGGPRSLPDTQY
TRBJ1-1 | TRBV5-1 | ASSLESGAALAEAF
TRBJ2-3 | TRBV29-1 | SVRTSGDTQY
TRBJ1-2 | TRBV6-1 | ASSTQVGASPS
TRBJ2-1 | TRBV6-6 | ASSLSRSSYNEQF
TRBJ2-2 | TRBV4-1 | ASSQNRGRGTGELF
TRBJ2-7 | TRBV5-1 | ASSLQTPPGLAGAYEQY
TRBJ2-1 | TRBV27 | ASSLSRGSYNEQF
TRBJ1-2 | TRBV28 | ASNQRWGDGYT
TRBJ2-1 | TRBV7-9 | ASSLAGTDNEQF
TRBJ2-7 | TRBV5-1 | ASSLGGSGYYEQY
TRBJ1-2 | TRBV28 | ASSIGLGVYGYT
TRBJ2-7 | TRBV19 | ASSITHRGPYEQY
TRBJ2-5 | TRBV11-2 | ASRPTVQETQY
TRBJ2-5 | TRBV11-2 | ASSSQELRVETQY
TRBJ1-6 | TRBV7-9 | SSMLGSGYNSPLH
TRBJ1-5 | TRBV7-8 | ASSHGQPQPQH
TRBJ2-1 | TRBV25-1 | ASSNRVGNEQF
TRBJ1-1 | TRBV29-1 | SVEEGRMNTEAF
TRBJ2-7 | TRBV27 | ASSRPGQQGYYEQY
TRBJ2-7 | TRBV13 | ACKGDSSYEQY
TRBJ2-7 | TRBV9 | ASRLELGQAYEQY
TRBJ2-1 | TRBV19 | ASSATSVGGDEQF
TRBJ1-2 | TRBV28 | ASRPGTGSSYGYT
TRBJ2-1 | TRBV5-6 | ASSLFDGGRSEQF
TRBJ2-5 | TRBV9 | ASSVHATGTQETQY
TRBJ1-3 | TRBV30 | AWSVLSSGNTIY
TRBJ1-5 | TRBV7-9 | SSSHGTGSQPQH
TRBJ1-4 | TRBV6-1 | ASSESRAANEKLF
TRBJ2-1 | TRBV19 | ASSTTAYNEQF